One and the same sample provided the 14 T cell receptor beta chains below, sequenced in a study of T cells in Graves' hyperthyroidism and ophthalmopathy. RNA transcripts served as the template for amplifying TCR beta CDR3 regions. The HTBI primer set drove a first-round RT-PCR of the TCR CDR3. TCRdb analysed the multiplex PCR reads with MiXCR anew, one entry per CDR3 protein. Counted here are approximately 400,000 distinct CDR3 sequences, around 14% occurring once; the ten biggest clones make up around 7.3%. The sample consisted of blood. The receptors stem from a woman younger than 35 with Graves' hyperthyroidism.

This clonotype was found many times. V and J are TRBV9 and TRBJ2-7; TRBD2 is a possible D gene (5 bases). The germline CDR1 and CDR2 sequences are SGDLS and YYNGEE. This CDR3 region has 14 residues. The germline V and J ends were trimmed by 2 bases and 3 bases, with 12 bases remaining between them. The CDR3 DNA follows: TGTGCCAGCAGCGTCGGGATTCTGGACTACGAGCAGTACTTC. Translated: CASSVGILDYEQYF.

This clonotype showed up many times. The rearrangement links TRBV5-1 to TRBJ2-1; 7 bases line up with TRBD2. This CDR3 has 16 amino acids. V was pared by 0 bases and J by 3 bases, with 6 bases of the junction left unmatched. Germline CDR1 is SGHRS and CDR2 is YFSETQ. This CDR3 reads CASSLGWSGGYNEQFF. The CDR3 DNA follows: TGCGCCAGCAGCTTGGGTTGGTCGGGGGGCTACAATGAGCAGTTCTTC.

This clonotype was observed at least ten times. The chain links TRBV4-1 to TRBJ2-5; the D gene is possibly TRBD1 (5 bases). The ends were cut back, 2 bases at V and 1 base at J, with 11 bases in the middle. The germline V gene has CDR1 MGHRA and CDR2 YSYEKL. This CDR3 spans 15 amino acids. The CDR3 sequence: CASSQTSGSQETQYF. CDR3 DNA: TGCGCCAGCAGCCAAACGTCAGGGTCCCAAGAGACCCAGTACTTC.

The chain joins TRBV6-2 or TRBV6-3 to TRBJ1-5, with D possibly being TRBD1 (5 bases). The CDR3 consists of 14 residues. The germline gives CDR1 MNHEY, CDR2 SVGEGT. Trimming took 2 bases from V and 6 from J, leaving 11 bases between them. This CDR3 reads CASSYPPGGQPQHF. CDR3 coding DNA: TGTGCCAGCAGTTACCCCCCGGGGGGTCAGCCCCAGCATTTT.

This clonotype has more than one count but fewer than ten. The junction departs from the called germline gene at one end, perhaps through a read error. The chain employs TRBV6-1 and TRBJ1-2; TRBD1 matches 8 bases. The CDR3 spans 15 residues. The germline gives CDR1 MNHNS, CDR2 SASEGT. The CDR3 nucleotides read TGTGCCAGCAGTAAAGCGTCCGACAGGGGTTATGGCTACACCTTC. Protein sequence: CASSKASDRGYGYTF.

This clonotype was seen a few times. The chain has TRBV20-1 and TRBJ1-4; unclear D gene. CDR1 and CDR2 from the germline V gene are DFQATT and SNEGSKA (reference sequence). V was cut by 2 bases and J by 6 bases, with 13 bases left in between. This CDR3 comprises 14 residues. The CDR3 region is CSARSGRLDEKLFF. The DNA of the CDR3 is TGCAGTGCTAGAAGTGGCCGACTTGATGAAAAACTGTTTTTT.

This chain links TRBV28 with TRBJ2-7; the D call may be TRBD1 or TRBD2 (5 bases each). The CDR3 runs to 14 residues. Germline CDR1 reads MDHEN; CDR2 reads SYDVKM. Deletions cut 8 bases from V and 3 bases from J, with 17 bases between. CDR3 DNA: TGTGCCAGCCAACCTACCGGGACGGTCTACGAGCAGTACTTC. Translating gives CASQPTGTVYEQYF.

This clonotype was seen ten or more times. The chain recombines TRBV6-6 with TRBJ1-6, with TRBD1 matching over 7 bases. Losses at the gene ends were 2 bases for V and 9 bases for J; bases not matched to a gene: 16. CDR3 length: 18 residues. Germline V gives CDR1 MNHNY, CDR2 SVGAGI (reference sequence). The CDR3 region is CASSYNRPRTGPFSPLHF. The CDR3 nucleotides read TGTGCCAGCAGTTACAACCGTCCCCGGACAGGCCCTTTTTCACCCCTCCACTTT.

This chain links TRBV7-3 with TRBJ2-3; D remains ambiguous. The CDR3 loop spans 14 amino acids. The germline V gene has CDR1 SGHTA and CDR2 FQGTGA. V was shortened by 6 bases and J by 2 bases, with 12 bases between the two germline ends. The CDR3 DNA is TGTGCCAGCAGTCCAGGAGTCTTCACAGATACGCAGTATTTT. It codes for CASSPGVFTDTQYF.

This clonotype was counted many times. The chain has TRBV20-1 and TRBJ2-7, with D perhaps matching TRBD2 (5 bases). CDR3 length: 14 amino acids. Trimming cost V 3 bases and J 1 base, with 13 bases left between them. Germline CDR1 and CDR2: DFQATT and SNEGSKA (reference sequence). The CDR3 DNA reads as TGCAGTGCTAGTGAGCGGCTTGGTTCCTACGAGCAGTACTTC. Protein: CSASERLGSYEQYF.

This clonotype was seen many times. V is TRBV24-1 and J is TRBJ1-5, with 10 positions matching TRBD1. With 2 bases clipped from V and 5 bases from J, the junction kept 5 bases outside the gene matches. Per germline, CDR1 KGHDR and CDR2 SFDVKD. The CDR3 has 16 amino acids. DNA of the CDR3: TGTGCCACCAGTGATTCGAGACAGGGGGCTTATCAGCCCCAGCATTTT. Its translation: CATSDSRQGAYQPQHF.

This clonotype was recorded many times. This chain joins TRBV27 and TRBJ1-6; 9 bases fit TRBD1. The CDR3 totals 17 residues. Germline lookup yields CDR1 MNHEY and CDR2 SMNVEV (reference sequence). The V segment lost 8 bases and the J segment 0 bases; nucleotides outside the gene matches: 8. CDR3 bases: TGTGCCAGCCTGGACAGGGGAGCACACTCCTATAATTCACCCCTCCACTTT. Amino acids: CASLDRGAHSYNSPLHF.

This clonotype was seen at least ten times. J is TRBJ1-5 and V is TRBV12-5; D unresolved. The CDR3 covers 14 residues. CDR1 LGHNT and CDR2 FRNRAP come from the germline V gene. The V end lost 6 bases, the J end lost 2 bases, and 11 bases lay between the germline ends. CDR3 coding DNA: TGTGCTAGTGGCCTAGGTTTTGGCAATCAGCCCCAGCATTTT. This encodes CASGLGFGNQPQHF.

This chain connects TRBV9 to TRBJ2-1, with 7 positions matching TRBD2. Germline CDR1 reads SGDLS; CDR2 reads YYNGEE. V shed 4 bases, J shed 9 bases, and the junction held 10 bases outside the gene matches. This CDR3 contains 14 residues. In DNA, the CDR3 is TGTGCCAGCAGCCCCCTATCCGGGGGGACTGAGCAGTTCTTC. It is translated as CASSPLSGGTEQFF.